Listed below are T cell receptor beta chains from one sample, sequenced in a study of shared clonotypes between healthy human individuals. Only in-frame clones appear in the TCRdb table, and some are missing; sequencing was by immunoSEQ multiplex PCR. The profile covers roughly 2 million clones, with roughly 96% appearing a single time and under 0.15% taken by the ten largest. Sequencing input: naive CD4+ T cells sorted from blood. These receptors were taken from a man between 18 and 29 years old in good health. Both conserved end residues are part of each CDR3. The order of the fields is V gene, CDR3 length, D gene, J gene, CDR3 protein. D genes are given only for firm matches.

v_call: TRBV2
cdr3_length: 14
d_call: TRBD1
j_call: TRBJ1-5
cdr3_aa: CASSEGQIFGPQHF

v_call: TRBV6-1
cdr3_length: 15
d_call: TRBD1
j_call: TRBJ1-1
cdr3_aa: CASSEAGQGNTEAFF

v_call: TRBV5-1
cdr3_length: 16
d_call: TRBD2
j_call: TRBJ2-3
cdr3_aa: CASSYAGTSGTDTQYF

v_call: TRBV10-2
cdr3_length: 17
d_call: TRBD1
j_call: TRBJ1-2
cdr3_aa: CASSESGTGGAINGYTF

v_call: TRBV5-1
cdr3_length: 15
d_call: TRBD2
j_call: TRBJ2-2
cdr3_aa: CASSLGGRIAGELFF

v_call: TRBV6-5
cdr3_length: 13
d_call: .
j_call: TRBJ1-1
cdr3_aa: CASKRGPNTEAFF

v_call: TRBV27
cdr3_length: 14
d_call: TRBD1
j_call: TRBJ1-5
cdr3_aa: CASRGDRVNQPQHF

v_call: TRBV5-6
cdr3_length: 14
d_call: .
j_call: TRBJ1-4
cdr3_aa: CASSSRGRSGELFF

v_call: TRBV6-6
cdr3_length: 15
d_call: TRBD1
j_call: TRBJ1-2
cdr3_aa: CASSYSLDRAYGYTF

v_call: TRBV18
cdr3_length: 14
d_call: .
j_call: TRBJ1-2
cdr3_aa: CASSWDLPWDGYTF

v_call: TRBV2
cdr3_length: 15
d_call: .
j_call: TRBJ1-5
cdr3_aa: CASSEEGGRNQPQHF

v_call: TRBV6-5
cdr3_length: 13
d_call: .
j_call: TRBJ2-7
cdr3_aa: CASSYGPTYEQYF

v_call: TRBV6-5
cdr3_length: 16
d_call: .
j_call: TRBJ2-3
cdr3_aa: CASSYSTTGSTDTQYF

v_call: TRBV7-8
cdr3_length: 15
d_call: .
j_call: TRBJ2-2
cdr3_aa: CASSLGQMYTGELFF

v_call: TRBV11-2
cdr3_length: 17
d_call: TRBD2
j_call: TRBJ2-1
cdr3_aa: CASSLDTLAGSYNEQFF

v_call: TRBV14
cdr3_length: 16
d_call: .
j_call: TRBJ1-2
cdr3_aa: CASSQEAAGLVYGYTF

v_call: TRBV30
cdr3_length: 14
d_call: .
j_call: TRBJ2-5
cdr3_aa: CAWSEPGGQETQYF

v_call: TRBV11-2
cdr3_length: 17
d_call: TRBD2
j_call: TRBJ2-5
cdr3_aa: CASSLGTSGRYQETQYF

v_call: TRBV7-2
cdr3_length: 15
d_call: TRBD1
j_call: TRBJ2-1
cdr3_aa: CASSLDRGSYNEQFF

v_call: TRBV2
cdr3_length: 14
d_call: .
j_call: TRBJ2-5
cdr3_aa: CASSFGGRRETQYF

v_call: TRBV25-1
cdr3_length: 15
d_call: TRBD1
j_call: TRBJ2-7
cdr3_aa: CASSEWLDRGNEQYF

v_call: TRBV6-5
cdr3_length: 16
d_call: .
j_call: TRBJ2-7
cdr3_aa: CASSYFDGGSSYEQYF

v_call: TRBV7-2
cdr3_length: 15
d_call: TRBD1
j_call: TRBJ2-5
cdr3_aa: CASSLDARGHETQYF

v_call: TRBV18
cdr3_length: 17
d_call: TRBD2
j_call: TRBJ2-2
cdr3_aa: CASSPGLAGEGTGELFF

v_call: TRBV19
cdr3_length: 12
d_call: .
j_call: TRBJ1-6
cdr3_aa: CASRDTNSPLHF

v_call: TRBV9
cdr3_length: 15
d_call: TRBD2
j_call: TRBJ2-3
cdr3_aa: CASSRTSQSTDTQYF

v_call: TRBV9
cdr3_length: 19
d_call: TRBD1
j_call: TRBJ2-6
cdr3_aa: CASSVVWGQASPGANVLTF

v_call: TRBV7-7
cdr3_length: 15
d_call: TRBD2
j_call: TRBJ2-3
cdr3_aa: CASSATSGSSDTQYF

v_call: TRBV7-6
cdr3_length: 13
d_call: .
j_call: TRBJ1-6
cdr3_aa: CASTGGYNSPLHF

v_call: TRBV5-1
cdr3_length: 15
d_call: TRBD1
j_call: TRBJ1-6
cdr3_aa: CASSMRTGRDSPLHF

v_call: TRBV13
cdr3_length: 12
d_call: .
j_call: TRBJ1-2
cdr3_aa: CASSSGGYGYTF

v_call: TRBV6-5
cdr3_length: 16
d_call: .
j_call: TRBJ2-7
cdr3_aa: CASSYSKAGSTAEQYF

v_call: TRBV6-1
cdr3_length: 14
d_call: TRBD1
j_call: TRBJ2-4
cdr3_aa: CAAGTAIAKNIQYF